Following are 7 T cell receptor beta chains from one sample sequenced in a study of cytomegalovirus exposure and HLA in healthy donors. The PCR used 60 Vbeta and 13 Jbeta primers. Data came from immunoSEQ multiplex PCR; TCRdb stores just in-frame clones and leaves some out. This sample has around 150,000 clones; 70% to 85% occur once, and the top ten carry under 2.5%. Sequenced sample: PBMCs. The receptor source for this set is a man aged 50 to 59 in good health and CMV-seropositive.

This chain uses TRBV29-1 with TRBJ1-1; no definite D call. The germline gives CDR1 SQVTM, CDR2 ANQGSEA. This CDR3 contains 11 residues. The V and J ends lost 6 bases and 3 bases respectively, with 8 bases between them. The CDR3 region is CSVVGDTEAFF. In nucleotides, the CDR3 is TGCAGCGTAGTCGGAGACACTGAAGCTTTCTTT. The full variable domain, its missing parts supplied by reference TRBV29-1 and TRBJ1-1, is SAVISQKPSRDICQRGTSLTIQCQVDSQVTMMFWYRQQPGQSLTLIATANQGSEATYESGFVIDKFPISRPNLTFSTLTVSNMSPEDSSIYLCSVVGDTEAFFGQGTRLTVV.

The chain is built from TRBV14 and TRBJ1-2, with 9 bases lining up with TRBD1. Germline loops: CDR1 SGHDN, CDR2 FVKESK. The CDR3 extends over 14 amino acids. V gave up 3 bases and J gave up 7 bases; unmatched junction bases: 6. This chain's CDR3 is CASSHLDRGVGYTF. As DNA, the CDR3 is TGTGCCAGCAGCCATCTCGACAGGGGGGTTGGCTACACCTTC.

DNA of the CDR3: TGTGCCAGCAGTACCAGGGATAGGGATACGCAGTATTTT. Translation gives CASSTRDRDTQYF. This chain connects TRBV6-6 to TRBJ2-3; D is possibly TRBD1 (5 bases). The CDR3 runs to 13 residues. Germline V gene data show CDR1 as MNHNY and CDR2 as SVGAGI (reference sequence). With 5 bases removed from V and 6 bases from J, the gap between germline ends came to 12 bases.

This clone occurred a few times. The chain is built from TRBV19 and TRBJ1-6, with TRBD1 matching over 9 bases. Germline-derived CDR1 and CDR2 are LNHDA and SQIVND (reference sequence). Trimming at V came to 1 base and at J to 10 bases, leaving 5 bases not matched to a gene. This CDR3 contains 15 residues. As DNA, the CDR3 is TGTGCCAGTAGTATAGGATGGGACAGGGCCTCACCCCTCCACTTT. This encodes CASSIGWDRASPLHF.

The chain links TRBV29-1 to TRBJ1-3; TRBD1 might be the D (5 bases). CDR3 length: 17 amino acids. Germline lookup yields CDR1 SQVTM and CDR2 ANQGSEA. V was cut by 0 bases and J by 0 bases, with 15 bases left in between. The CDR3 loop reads CSVEEVEGSISGNTIYF. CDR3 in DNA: TGCAGCGTTGAAGAAGTGGAGGGGTCGATCTCTGGAAACACCATATATTTT.

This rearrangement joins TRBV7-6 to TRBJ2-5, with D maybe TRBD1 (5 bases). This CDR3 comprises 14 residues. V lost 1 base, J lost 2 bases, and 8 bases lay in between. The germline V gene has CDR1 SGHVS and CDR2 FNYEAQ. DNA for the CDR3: TGTGCCAGCAGCTTAGACTGGACACAAGAGACCCAGTACTTC. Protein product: CASSLDWTQETQYF. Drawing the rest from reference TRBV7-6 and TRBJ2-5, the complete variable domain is GAGVSQSPRYKVTKRGQDVALRCDPISGHVSLYWYRQALGQGPEFLTYFNYEAQQDKSGLPNDRFSAERPEGSISTLTIQRTEQRDSAMYRCASSLDWTQETQYFGPGTRLLVL.

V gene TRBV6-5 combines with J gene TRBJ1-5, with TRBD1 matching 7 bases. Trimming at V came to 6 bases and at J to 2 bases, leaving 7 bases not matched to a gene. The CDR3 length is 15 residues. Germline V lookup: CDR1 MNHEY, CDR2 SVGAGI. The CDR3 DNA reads TGTGCCAGCAGGGCTGGGACAGCTCGCAATCAGCCCCAGCATTTT. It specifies CASRAGTARNQPQHF.